This passage covers 20 T cell receptor beta chains from one sample sequenced in a study of long-term antiretroviral therapy in people with HIV. At survey level, the immunoSEQ assay was run in its v3.0 version. Some clones are missing from TCRdb's copy, which holds only in-frame ones; the method was immunoSEQ multiplex PCR. The sample lists 10,000 or so clones, over 70% occurring once. Sequencing used unsorted PBMCs, obtained approximately 3.1 years before starting antiretroviral therapy. The receptors originated from a man in his forties with HIV.

This clone has a handful of counts. The chain has TRBV7-2 and TRBJ2-3; 9 bases agree with TRBD2. This CDR3 is built from 16 residues. The V and J ends lost 1 base and 3 bases, in that order; junction bases with no gene match: 5. The V gene's germline CDR1 is SGHTA and CDR2 FQGNSA. The CDR3 DNA follows: TGTGCCAGCAGCTTAGGAGGGCTAGCGGGAACAGATACGCAGTATTTT. It specifies CASSLGGLAGTDTQYF.

CDR3 bases: TGCGCCAGCAGCCTGACTAGCGGGAGGAGCAATGAGCAGTTCTTC. Protein sequence: CASSLTSGRSNEQFF. This rearrangement joins TRBV5-1 to TRBJ2-1; TRBD2 agrees at 13 bases. The CDR3 is 15 residues long. After removal of 4 bases from V and 6 bases from J, the junction contained 4 bases not matched to a gene. The germline V gene encodes CDR1 SGHRS and CDR2 YFSETQ.

V gene TRBV6-6 combines with J gene TRBJ2-3; D is undetermined. Germline V lookup: CDR1 MNHNY, CDR2 SVGAGI (reference sequence). This CDR3 has 15 amino acids. V was clipped by 1 base and J by 2 bases, with 10 bases between them. CDR3 in amino acids: CASSYFNPITDTQYF. The CDR3 DNA reads as TGTGCCAGCAGTTACTTTAATCCCATCACAGATACGCAGTATTTT.

The V and J genes are TRBV30 and TRBJ2-7; 10 bases fit TRBD1. Trimming cost V 5 bases and J 6 bases; bases outside gene matches: 7. This CDR3 spans 13 amino acids. CDR1 and CDR2 (germline): GTSNPN, SVGIG (reference sequence). The CDR3 reads CAWEDRGRIEQYF. CDR3 DNA: TGTGCCTGGGAAGACAGGGGGCGAATCGAGCAGTACTTC.

V is TRBV7-2 and J is TRBJ1-1; maybe TRBD1 (6 bases). The ends were cut back, 2 bases at V and 10 bases at J, with 17 bases in the middle. Germline V gene data show CDR1 as SGHTA and CDR2 as FQGNSA. This CDR3 comprises 14 residues. The chain's CDR3 is CASSLQGGGAGAFF. The CDR3 DNA reads as TGTGCCAGCAGCTTACAGGGAGGGGGTGCGGGAGCTTTCTTT. Together with reference TRBV7-2 and TRBJ1-1, the CDR3 gives the full variable domain: GAGVSQSPSNKVTEKGKDVELRCDPISGHTALYWYRQSLGQGLEFLIYFQGNSAPDKSGLPSDRFSAERTGGSVSTLTIQRTQQEDSAVYLCASSLQGGGAGAFFGQGTRLTVV.

The V and J genes are TRBV14 and TRBJ1-2, with D maybe TRBD1 (5 bases). CDR1 and CDR2 (germline): SGHDN, FVKESK. The CDR3 spans 15 residues. V lost 0 bases and J lost 4, with 12 bases in between. CDR3 loop: CASSQDFNRLYGYTF. In DNA form, the CDR3 reads TGTGCCAGCAGCCAAGATTTTAACAGGCTCTATGGCTACACCTTC.

In nucleotides, the CDR3 is TGTGCCAGCAGTGAAACGACGGGAGGGATAGAGACCCAGTACTTC. This sequence encodes CASSETTGGIETQYF. The V and J genes are TRBV6-1 and TRBJ2-5; 8 bases map to TRBD2. This CDR3 has 15 amino acids. The germline CDR1 and CDR2 sequences are MNHNS and SASEGT. Trimming at V came to 2 bases and at J to 4 bases, leaving 6 bases not matched to a gene.

This clone is deemed medium-sized. The chain joins TRBV7-9 to TRBJ2-2; no clear D. CDR1 is SEHNR, CDR2 FQNEAQ, per germline (reference sequence). The CDR3 sequence is 14 residues long. V shed 10 bases and J shed 5 bases, with 17 bases lying between them. The DNA for the CDR3 is TGTGCCAATCCGGGCCCCCAAAGGACCGGGGAGCTGTTTTTT. It encodes CANPGPQRTGELFF.

The J gene is TRBJ1-1, the V gene TRBV29-1, with D perhaps matching TRBD1 (5 bases). The CDR3 has 13 residues. With 1 base removed from V and 4 bases from J, the gap between germline ends came to 10 bases. The germline V gene has CDR1 SQVTM and CDR2 ANQGSEA. CDR3 bases: TGCAGCGTTGAAGTGGGGCGGGGCACTGAAGCTTTCTTT. Its protein product is CSVEVGRGTEAFF.

V usage is TRBV25-1 and J usage is TRBJ2-7; 7 bases are a match to TRBD1. The CDR3 loop spans 13 amino acids. Germline values: CDR1 MGHDK, CDR2 SYGVNS. J lost 6 bases, V lost 2 bases, and 4 bases had no gene match. The CDR3 loop is CASSEQQGSEQYF. The CDR3 nucleotides are TGTGCCAGCAGTGAACAACAGGGGAGCGAGCAGTACTTC.

This clone was found a few times. The rearrangement uses TRBV15 and TRBJ2-2, with TRBD2 matching 9 bases. The V gene end was trimmed by 9 bases and the J gene end by 3 bases; junction bases not matched to a gene: 5. The CDR3 runs 14 residues. Germline V gene data show CDR1 as LNHNV and CDR2 as YYDKDF (reference sequence). CDR3 loop: CATRAGGDTGELFF. The CDR3 DNA follows: TGTGCCACGCGGGCGGGAGGGGACACCGGGGAGCTGTTTTTT.

V gene TRBV7-9 combines with J gene TRBJ2-2; D is unclear. Germline lookup yields CDR1 SEHNR and CDR2 FQNEAQ (reference sequence). Trimming cost V 5 bases and J 6 bases, with 7 bases left between them. This CDR3 has 12 residues. CDR3 sequence (DNA): TGTGCCAGCAGCCCCATGGCCGGGGAGCTGTTTTTT. Protein: CASSPMAGELFF.

The V gene is TRBV9, the J gene TRBJ2-3; tentatively, D is TRBD1 or TRBD2 (5 bases each). Germline V gene sequence: CDR1 SGDLS, CDR2 YYNGEE. V lost 0 bases and J lost 4, with 21 bases in between. The CDR3 extends over 18 amino acids. The CDR3 loop reads CASSVDGADLSEADTQYF. CDR3 coding DNA: TGTGCCAGCAGCGTAGACGGGGCTGACCTAAGCGAAGCAGATACGCAGTATTTT.

The chain uses TRBV2 and TRBJ2-1; maybe TRBD1 (5 bases). Germline V CDR1 and CDR2: SNHLY, FYNNEI. Trimming pared 0 bases from V and 7 bases from J, leaving 22 bases between. This CDR3 has 18 residues. CDR3 sequence: CASSEALQGFSEENEQFF. The CDR3 DNA follows: TGTGCCAGCAGTGAAGCGCTTCAGGGCTTCTCTGAGGAAAATGAGCAGTTCTTC.

The V and J genes are TRBV6-6 and TRBJ2-7; D may be TRBD1 (5 bases). V lost 2 bases, J lost 2 bases, and 13 bases lay in between. The CDR3 consists of 15 residues. Germline-derived CDR1 and CDR2 are MNHNY and SVGAGI (reference sequence). CDR3 in DNA: TGTGCCAGCAGTTACAAACAGGACGGGCCCTACGAGCAGTACTTC. As protein: CASSYKQDGPYEQYF.

The chain has TRBV10-1 and TRBJ1-4; D gene uncertain. Germline values: CDR1 WNHNN, CDR2 SYGVQD (reference sequence). Trimming stripped 10 bases from V and 8 bases from J, with 8 bases between. The CDR3 extends over 10 amino acids. CDR3 sequence reads: CAKSREKLFF. The CDR3 DNA reads TGCGCCAAAAGCCGGGAAAAACTGTTTTTT.

The chain has TRBV29-1 and TRBJ1-1, with TRBD1 identical over 11 bases. J gave up 6 bases and V 1 base, and 7 bases lay outside the gene matches. The CDR3 length is 15 residues. Germline CDR1 is SQVTM and CDR2 is ANQGSEA. CDR3 loop: CSVEGTGGSRAEAFF. In DNA form, the CDR3 reads TGCAGCGTTGAAGGGACAGGGGGCTCGAGGGCTGAAGCTTTCTTT.

The CDR3 DNA follows: TGTGCCAGCAGCCCCCCCGGGACAGGGACGAATACGCAGTATTTT. It translates to CASSPPGTGTNTQYF. The V call is TRBV7-6, the J call TRBJ2-3; 9 bases align to TRBD1. The CDR3 is 15 residues long. Germline-derived CDR1 and CDR2 are SGHVS and FNYEAQ. The V gene end was trimmed by 5 bases and the J gene end by 7 bases; junction bases not matched to a gene: 10.

The chain uses TRBV18 and TRBJ2-5; 7 nucleotides align to TRBD2. With V trimmed by 1 base and J by 5 bases, 7 bases remained unmatched. The germline gives CDR1 KGHSH, CDR2 LQKENI. The CDR3 sequence is 15 residues long. CDR3 in amino acids: CASSPQRVSGETQYF. The CDR3, as DNA: TGTGCCAGCTCACCACAGAGGGTTAGCGGGGAGACCCAGTACTTC. The entire variable domain, with the rest obtained from reference TRBV18 and TRBJ2-5, is as follows: NAGVMQNPRHLVRRRGQEARLRCSPMKGHSHVYWYRQLPEEGLKFMVYLQKENIIDESGMPKERFSAEFPKEGPSILRIQQVVRGDSAAYFCASSPQRVSGETQYFGPGTRLLVL.

J is TRBJ1-5 and V is TRBV7-9, with D maybe TRBD1 (6 bases). CDR3 length equals 13 residues. Germline CDR1 is SEHNR and CDR2 is FQNEAQ (reference sequence). Between the trimmed V and J ends, which lost 2 bases and 9 bases, there was a span of 11 bases. The CDR3 region has the DNA TGTGCCAGCAGCTTAACATCGACAGGGCCCCAGCATTTT. This codes for CASSLTSTGPQHF.